This T cell receptor beta chain emerged from a study of PD-L1 blockade in urothelial cancer. Study background: Males with bladder-origin urothelial cancer constituted about 85% of the 29 patients. The median number of T cells present in blood samples was about 140,000.

For each patient, 1 to 8 samples were obtained, pretreatment and on-treatment. Measured with immunoSEQ multiplex PCR; TCRdb has only the in-frame clones, and not every one. This sample has more than 45,000 clones; around 88% occur once, and the top ten carry about a sixth. CDR1 is MNHEY and CDR2 is SMNVEV in the germline V gene (reference sequence). Between the trimmed V and J ends, which lost 4 bases and 1 base, there was a span of 13 bases. This CDR3 has 15 amino acids. The chain joins TRBV27 to TRBJ1-2; D might be TRBD1 (5 bases). This specimen was PBMCs, taken around atezolizumab (anti-PD-L1) treatment. The clonotype comes from a man in his sixties with urothelial cancer. CDR3 in amino acids: CASSSSGGNNYGYTF. CDR3 nucleotide sequence: TGTGCCAGCAGTTCCTCTGGGGGGAATAACTATGGCTACACCTTC.